The present T cell receptor beta chain was sequenced within a study of T cell responses to AZD1222 COVID-19 vaccine. Study-level findings and limits: Repertoires were sampled only after the peak T cell response. Clonal diversity was possibly underestimated; the donors were predominantly white British and more often female.

On this clone: The antigen is undetermined.

Only in-frame clones appear in the TCRdb table, and some are missing; sequencing was by immunoSEQ multiplex PCR. The sample yields about 130,000 clones, roughly nine tenths seen once. Material: peripheral blood, obtained 28 days after the second AZD1222 dose. This receptor was identified in an adult who received the AZD1222 COVID-19 vaccine.

CDR3 sequence reads: CASSLRGQGNSPLHF. The CDR3 DNA sequence: TGTGCCAGCAGCTTACGCGGACAGGGTAATTCACCCCTCCACTTT. V and J are TRBV7-6 and TRBJ1-6; 8 nucleotides line up with TRBD1. The CDR3 has 15 residues. CDR1 is SGHVS and CDR2 is FNYEAQ in the germline V gene. The junction had 3 bases not matched to a gene; V was cut back by 2 bases and J by 6 bases.